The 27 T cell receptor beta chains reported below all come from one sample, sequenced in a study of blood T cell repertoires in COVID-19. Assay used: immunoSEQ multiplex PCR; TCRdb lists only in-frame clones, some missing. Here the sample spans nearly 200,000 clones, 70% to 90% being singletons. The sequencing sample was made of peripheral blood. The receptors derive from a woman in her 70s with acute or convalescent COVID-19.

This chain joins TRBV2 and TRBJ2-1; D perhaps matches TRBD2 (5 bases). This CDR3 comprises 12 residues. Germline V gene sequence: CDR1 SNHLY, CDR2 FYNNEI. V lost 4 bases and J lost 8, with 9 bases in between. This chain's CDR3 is CASSASWHEQFF. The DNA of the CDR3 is TGTGCCAGCAGTGCTAGCTGGCATGAGCAGTTCTTC.

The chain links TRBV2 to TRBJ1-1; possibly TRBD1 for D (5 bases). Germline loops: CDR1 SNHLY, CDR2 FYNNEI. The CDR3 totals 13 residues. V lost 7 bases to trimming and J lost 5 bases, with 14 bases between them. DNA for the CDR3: TGTGCCAGCACTCCGTACAGGTCAACTGAAGCTTTCTTT. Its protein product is CASTPYRSTEAFF.

CDR3 coding DNA: TGTGCCAGCAGCTTTCAGGAGGGCGCTGAAGCTTTCTTT. Its translation is CASSFQEGAEAFF. The genes are TRBV7-6 and TRBJ1-1; no clear D. The CDR3 covers 13 residues. The V gene's germline CDR1 is SGHVS and CDR2 FNYEAQ. Trimming took off 3 bases at V and 6 bases at J, with 11 bases between the two ends.

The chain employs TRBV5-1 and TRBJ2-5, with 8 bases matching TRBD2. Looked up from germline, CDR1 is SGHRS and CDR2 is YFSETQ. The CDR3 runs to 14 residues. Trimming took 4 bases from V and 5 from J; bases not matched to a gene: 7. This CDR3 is CASSIIGGAETQYF. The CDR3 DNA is TGCGCCAGCAGCATTATCGGGGGGGCGGAGACCCAGTACTTC.

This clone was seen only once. The CDR3 DNA is TGTGCCAGCAGCTTGGCCTACGGGTCCGGGGAGCTGTTTTTT. It encodes CASSLAYGSGELFF. The V and J genes are TRBV5-6 and TRBJ2-2; D gene unclear. This CDR3 spans 14 amino acids. Germline lookup yields CDR1 SGHDT and CDR2 YYEEEE. The V end was cut by 0 bases, the J end by 6 bases, with 9 bases between.

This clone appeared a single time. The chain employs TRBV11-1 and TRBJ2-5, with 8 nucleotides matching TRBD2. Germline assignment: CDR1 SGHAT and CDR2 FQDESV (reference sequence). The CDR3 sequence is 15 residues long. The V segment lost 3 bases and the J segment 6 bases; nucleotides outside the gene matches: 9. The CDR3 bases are TGTGCCAGCAGCTTTGGCTCGGGAGGGAGGAAGACCCAGTACTTC. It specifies CASSFGSGGRKTQYF.

CDR3 bases: TGCGCCAGCAGCGGCGGACGGACTAGCGGAAGCACAGATACGCAGTATTTT. Its protein is CASSGGRTSGSTDTQYF. The chain carries TRBV5-1 and TRBJ2-3; 10 bases line up with TRBD2. Germline CDR1 and CDR2: SGHRS and YFSETQ. Germline trimming cut 4 bases from V and 0 bases from J; bases unmatched to any gene: 8. The CDR3 contains 17 residues.

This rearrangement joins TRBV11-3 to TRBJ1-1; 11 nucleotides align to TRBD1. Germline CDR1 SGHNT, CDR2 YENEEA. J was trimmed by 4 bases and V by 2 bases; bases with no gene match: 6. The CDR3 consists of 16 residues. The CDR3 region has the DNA TGTGCCAGCAGCTTATTATGGACAGGGGGCTTCACTGAAGCTTTCTTT. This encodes CASSLLWTGGFTEAFF.

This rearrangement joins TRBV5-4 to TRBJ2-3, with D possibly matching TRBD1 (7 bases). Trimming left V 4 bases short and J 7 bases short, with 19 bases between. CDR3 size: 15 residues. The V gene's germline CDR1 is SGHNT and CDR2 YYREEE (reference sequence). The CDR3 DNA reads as TGTGCCAGCAGCCAGACAGGGACTCGTCAGCATACGCAGTATTTT. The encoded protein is CASSQTGTRQHTQYF.

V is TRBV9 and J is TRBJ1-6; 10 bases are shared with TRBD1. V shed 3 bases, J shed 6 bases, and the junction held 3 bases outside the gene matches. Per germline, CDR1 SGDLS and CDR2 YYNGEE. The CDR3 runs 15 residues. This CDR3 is CASSGGQGSNSPLHF. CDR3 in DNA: TGTGCCAGCAGCGGGGGACAGGGGAGTAATTCACCCCTCCACTTT.

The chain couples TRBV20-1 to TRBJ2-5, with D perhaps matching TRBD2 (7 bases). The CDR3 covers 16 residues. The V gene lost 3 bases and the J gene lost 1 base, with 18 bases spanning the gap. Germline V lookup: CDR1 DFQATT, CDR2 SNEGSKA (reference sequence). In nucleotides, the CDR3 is TGCAGTGCTAGTTTACCAAGGGGGGGAATCCAAGAGACCCAGTACTTC. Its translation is CSASLPRGGIQETQYF.

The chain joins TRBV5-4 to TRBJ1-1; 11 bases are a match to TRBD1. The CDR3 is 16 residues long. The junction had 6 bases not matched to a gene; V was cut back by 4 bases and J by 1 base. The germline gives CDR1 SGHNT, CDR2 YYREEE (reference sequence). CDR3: CASSRGQGARNTEAFF. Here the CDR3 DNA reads TGTGCCAGCAGCCGAGGACAGGGGGCAAGGAACACTGAAGCTTTCTTT.

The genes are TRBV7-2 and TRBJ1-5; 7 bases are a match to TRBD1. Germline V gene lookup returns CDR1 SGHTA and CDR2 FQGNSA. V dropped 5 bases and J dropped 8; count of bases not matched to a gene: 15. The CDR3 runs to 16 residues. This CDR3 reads CASSQGGLGALEPQHF. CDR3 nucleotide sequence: TGTGCCAGCAGCCAAGGGGGCTTAGGGGCCTTGGAGCCCCAGCATTTT.

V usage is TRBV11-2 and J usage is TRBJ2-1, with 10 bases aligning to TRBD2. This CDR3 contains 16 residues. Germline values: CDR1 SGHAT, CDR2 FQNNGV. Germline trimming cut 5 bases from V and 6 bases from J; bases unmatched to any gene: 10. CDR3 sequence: CASSALAGGPFNEQFF. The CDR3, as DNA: TGTGCCAGCAGCGCCTTAGCGGGGGGTCCTTTCAATGAGCAGTTCTTC.

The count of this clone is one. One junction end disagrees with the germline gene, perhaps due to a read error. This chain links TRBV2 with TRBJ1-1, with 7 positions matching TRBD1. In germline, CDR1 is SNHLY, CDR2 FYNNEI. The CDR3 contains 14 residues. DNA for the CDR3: TGTGCCAGCCGTGACAGGGTAGGCCACGGTGAAGCTTTCTTT. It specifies CASRDRVGHGEAFF. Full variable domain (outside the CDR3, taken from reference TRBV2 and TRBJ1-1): EPEVTQTPSHQVTQMGQEVILRCVPISNHLYFYWYRQILGQKVEFLVSFYNNEISEKSEIFDDQFSVERPDGSNFTLKIRSTKLEDSAMYFCASRDRVGHGEAFFGQGTRLTVV.

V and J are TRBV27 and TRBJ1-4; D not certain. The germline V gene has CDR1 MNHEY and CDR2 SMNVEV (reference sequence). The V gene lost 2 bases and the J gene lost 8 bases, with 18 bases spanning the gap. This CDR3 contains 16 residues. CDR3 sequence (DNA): TGTGCCAGCAGTTTAGGCGCGGGGAGGGTTGCGGAAAAACTGTTTTTT. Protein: CASSLGAGRVAEKLFF. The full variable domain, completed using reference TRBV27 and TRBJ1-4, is EAQVTQNPRYLITVTGKKLTVTCSQNMNHEYMSWYRQDPGLGLRQIYYSMNVEVTDKGDVPEGYKVSRKEKRNFPLILESPSPNQTSLYFCASSLGAGRVAEKLFFGSGTQLSVL.

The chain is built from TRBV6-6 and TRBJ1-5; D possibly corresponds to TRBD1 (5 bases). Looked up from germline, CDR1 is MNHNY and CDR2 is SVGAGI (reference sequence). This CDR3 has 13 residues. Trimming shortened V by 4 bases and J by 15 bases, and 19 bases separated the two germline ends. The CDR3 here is CASSSRTSLGGHF. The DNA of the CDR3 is TGTGCCAGCAGTTCTCGAACCTCCCTCGGGGGGCATTTT.

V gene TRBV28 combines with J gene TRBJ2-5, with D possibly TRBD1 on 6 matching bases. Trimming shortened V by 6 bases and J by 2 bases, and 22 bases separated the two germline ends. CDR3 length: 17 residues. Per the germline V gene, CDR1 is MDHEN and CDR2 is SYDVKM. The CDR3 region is CASRRGPRRGLQETQYF. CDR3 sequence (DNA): TGTGCCAGCAGACGCGGCCCGCGAAGGGGGTTACAAGAGACCCAGTACTTC.

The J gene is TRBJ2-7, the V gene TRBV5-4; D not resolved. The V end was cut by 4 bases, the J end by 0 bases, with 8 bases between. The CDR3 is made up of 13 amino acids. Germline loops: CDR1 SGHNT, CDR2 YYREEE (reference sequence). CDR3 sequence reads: CASSPTSSYEQYF. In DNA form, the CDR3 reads TGTGCCAGCAGCCCAACGAGCTCCTACGAGCAGTACTTC.

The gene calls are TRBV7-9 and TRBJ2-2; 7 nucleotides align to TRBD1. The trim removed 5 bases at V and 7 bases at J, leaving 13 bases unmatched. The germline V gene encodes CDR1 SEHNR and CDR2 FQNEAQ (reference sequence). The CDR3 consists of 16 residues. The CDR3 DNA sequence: TGTGCCAGCAGCCTCCGGGGCAGGGGGAACGGCGGGGAGCTGTTTTTT. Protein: CASSLRGRGNGGELFF.

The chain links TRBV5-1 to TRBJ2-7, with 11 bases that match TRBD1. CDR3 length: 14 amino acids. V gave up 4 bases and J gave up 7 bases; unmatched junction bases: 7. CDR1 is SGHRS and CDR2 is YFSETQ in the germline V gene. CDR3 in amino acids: CASSQGQGALEQYF. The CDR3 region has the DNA TGCGCCAGCAGCCAAGGACAGGGGGCGTTGGAGCAGTACTTC.

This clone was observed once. This CDR3 reads CASRTSGSTDTQYF. The DNA of the CDR3 is TGCGCCAGCAGGACTAGCGGGAGCACAGATACGCAGTATTTT. This rearrangement joins TRBV5-1 to TRBJ2-3; 10 positions agree with TRBD2. This CDR3 is built from 14 residues. Germline loops: CDR1 SGHRS, CDR2 YFSETQ. Trimming at V came to 5 bases and at J to 0 bases, leaving 0 bases not matched to a gene.

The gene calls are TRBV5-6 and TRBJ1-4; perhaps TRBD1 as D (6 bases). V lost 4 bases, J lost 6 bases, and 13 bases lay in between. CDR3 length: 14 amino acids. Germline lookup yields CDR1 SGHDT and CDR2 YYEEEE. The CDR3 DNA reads TGTGCCAGCAGCCGACCGGGACATTATGAAAAACTGTTTTTT. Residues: CASSRPGHYEKLFF.

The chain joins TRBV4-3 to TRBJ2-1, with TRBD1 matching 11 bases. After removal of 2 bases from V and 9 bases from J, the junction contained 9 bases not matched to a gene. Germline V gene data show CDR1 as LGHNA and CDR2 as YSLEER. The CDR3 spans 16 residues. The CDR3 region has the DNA TGCGCCAGCAGCCAACGTTCGGGGACAGGGGGTAGTGAGCAGTTCTTC. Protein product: CASSQRSGTGGSEQFF.

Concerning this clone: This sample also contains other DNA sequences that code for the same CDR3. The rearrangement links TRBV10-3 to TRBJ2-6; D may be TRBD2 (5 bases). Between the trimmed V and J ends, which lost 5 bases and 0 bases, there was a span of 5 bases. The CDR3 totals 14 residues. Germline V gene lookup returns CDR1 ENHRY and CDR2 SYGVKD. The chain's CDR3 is CAISRGSGANVLTF. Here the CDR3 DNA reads TGTGCCATCAGTCGGGGCTCTGGGGCCAACGTCCTGACTTTC.

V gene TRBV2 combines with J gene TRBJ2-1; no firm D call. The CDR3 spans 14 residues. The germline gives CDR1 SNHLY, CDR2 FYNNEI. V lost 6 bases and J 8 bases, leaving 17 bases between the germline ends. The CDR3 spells CASRRLTVADEQFF. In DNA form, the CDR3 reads TGTGCCAGCAGGCGGCTTACCGTGGCCGATGAGCAGTTCTTC.

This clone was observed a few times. The CDR3 sequence is CASRTKGGYTEAFF. The DNA of the CDR3 is TGTGCCAGCAGGACAAAGGGAGGGTACACTGAAGCTTTCTTT. The chain uses TRBV6-5 and TRBJ1-1; the D is unclear. Looked up from germline, CDR1 is MNHEY and CDR2 is SVGAGI. V was cut by 6 bases and J by 3 bases, with 14 bases left in between. This CDR3 comprises 14 residues.